This paragraph covers one TCR beta chain sequence. Relative to the germline gene, one junction end is altered; a read error may explain this. For repertoire sequencing, the TCR beta CDR3 regions were amplified from RNA transcripts. First-round RT-PCR relied on HTBI primers, and a second-round multiplex PCR came next. Each CDR3 protein is one row after TCRdb ran MiXCR on the multiplex PCR reads. Of about 700,000 distinct CDR3 sequences in the sample, roughly 40% are singletons; the top ten hold 40% to 45%. The sample comes from a study of Graves' ophthalmopathy and Graves' hyperthyroidism. The source material was peripheral blood. The origin of this receptor is an adult man with Graves' ophthalmopathy.

CDR3 sequence (DNA): TGTGCCAGCAGTGAAAGGGGTGGTATTCGCACAGTCAATCAGCCCCAGCATTTT. This encodes CASSERGGIRTVNQPQHF. This sequence joins TRBV24-1 and TRBJ1-5; maybe TRBD1 (5 bases). Germline V gene data show CDR1 as KGHDR and CDR2 as SFDVKD. There are 18 residues in the CDR3.